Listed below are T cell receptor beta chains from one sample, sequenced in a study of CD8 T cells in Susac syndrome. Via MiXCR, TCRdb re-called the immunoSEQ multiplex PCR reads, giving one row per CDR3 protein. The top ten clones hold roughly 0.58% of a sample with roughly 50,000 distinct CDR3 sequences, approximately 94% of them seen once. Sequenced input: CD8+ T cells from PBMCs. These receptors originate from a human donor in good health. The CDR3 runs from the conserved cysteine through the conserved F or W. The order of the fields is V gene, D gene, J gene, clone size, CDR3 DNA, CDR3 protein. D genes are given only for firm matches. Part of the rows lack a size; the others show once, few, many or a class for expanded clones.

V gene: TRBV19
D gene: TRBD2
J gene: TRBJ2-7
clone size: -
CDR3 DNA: TGTGCCAGTAGTATCTGGGCTAGCGGGACCTACGAGCAGTACTTC
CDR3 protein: CASSIWASGTYEQYF

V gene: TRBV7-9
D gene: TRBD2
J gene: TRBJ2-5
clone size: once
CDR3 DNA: TGTGCCAGCAGCTCCCTACTAGCGGGAGGGAAAGAGACCCAGTACTTC
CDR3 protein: CASSSLLAGGKETQYF

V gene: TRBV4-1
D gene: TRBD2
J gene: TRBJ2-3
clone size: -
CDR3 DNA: TGCGCCAGCAGCCAAGCTGGGACTAGCGCCGATACGCAGTATTTT
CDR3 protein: CASSQAGTSADTQYF

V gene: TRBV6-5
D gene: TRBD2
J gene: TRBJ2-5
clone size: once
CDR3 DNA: TGTGCCAGCAGCCCTCATCTAGCGGGGCAAGAGACCCAGTACTTC
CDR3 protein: CASSPHLAGQETQYF

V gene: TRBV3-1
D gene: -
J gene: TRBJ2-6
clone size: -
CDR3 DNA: TGTGCCAGCGTGGCAGGGGAGTCCTCTGGGGCCAACGTCCTGACTTTC
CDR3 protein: CASVAGESSGANVLTF

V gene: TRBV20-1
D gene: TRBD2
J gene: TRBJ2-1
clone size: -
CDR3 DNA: TGCAGTGCCAGGCGGGAGGAGGGTTCCAATGAGCAGTTCTTC
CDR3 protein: CSARREEGSNEQFF

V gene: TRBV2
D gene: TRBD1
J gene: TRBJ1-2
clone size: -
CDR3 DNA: TGTGCCAGCAGTGTGTCCCGCGGGACAGACCTCTATGGCTACACCTTC
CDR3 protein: CASSVSRGTDLYGYTF

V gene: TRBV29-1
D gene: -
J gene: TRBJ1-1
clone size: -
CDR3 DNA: TGCAGCGCCCCCGGGGGGGAAACTGAAGCTTTCTTT
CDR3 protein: CSAPGGETEAFF

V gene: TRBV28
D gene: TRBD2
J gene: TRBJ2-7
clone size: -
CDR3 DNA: TGTGCCAGCAGTTTCGTGACTAGCGGAATTTACGAGCAGTACTTC
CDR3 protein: CASSFVTSGIYEQYF

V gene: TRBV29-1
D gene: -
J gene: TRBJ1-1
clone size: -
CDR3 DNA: TGCAGCGTTGAAGGCCCGGAGGGGAACACTGAAGCTTTCTTT
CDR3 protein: CSVEGPEGNTEAFF

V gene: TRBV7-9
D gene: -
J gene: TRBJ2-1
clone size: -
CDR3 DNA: TGTGCCAGCAGCTCATCGGGATCCCCAGCCTTCTTC
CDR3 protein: CASSSSGSPAFF

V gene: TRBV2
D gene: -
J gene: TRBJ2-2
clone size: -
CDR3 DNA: TGTGCCAGCACCGGCAGTGCGAACACCGGGGATCTGTTTTTT
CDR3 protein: CASTGSANTGDLFF

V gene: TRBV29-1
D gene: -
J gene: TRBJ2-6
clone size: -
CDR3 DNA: TGCAGCGTTGTAGAGGACCCGATTGTCTCTGGGGCCAACGTCCTGACTTTC
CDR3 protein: CSVVEDPIVSGANVLTF

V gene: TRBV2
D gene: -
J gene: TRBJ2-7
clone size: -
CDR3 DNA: TGTGCCAGCAGTGAAGCCAAAGGGACTGAGGGAGAGCAGTACTTC
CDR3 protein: CASSEAKGTEGEQYF

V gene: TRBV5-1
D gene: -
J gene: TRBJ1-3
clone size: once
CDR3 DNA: TGCGCCAGCAGCTTGACGTATGGAAACACCATATATTTT
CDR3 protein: CASSLTYGNTIYF

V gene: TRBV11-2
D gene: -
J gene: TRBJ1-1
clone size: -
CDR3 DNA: TGTGCCAGCAGCTTAGAAGCTATGAACACTGAAGCTTTCTTT
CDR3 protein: CASSLEAMNTEAFF

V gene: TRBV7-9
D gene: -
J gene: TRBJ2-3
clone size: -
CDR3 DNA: TGTGCCAGCAGCTTAGCGGGAGAGGTGGATACGCAGTATTTT
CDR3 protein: CASSLAGEVDTQYF

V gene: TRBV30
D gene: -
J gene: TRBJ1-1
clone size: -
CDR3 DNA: TGTGCCTGGACCTATATTGGGGCCACTGAAGCTTTCTTT
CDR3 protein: CAWTYIGATEAFF

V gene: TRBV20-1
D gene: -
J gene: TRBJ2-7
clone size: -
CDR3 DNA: TGCAGTGCTTCGGCGGGGGAGCAGTACTTC
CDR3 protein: CSASAGEQYF

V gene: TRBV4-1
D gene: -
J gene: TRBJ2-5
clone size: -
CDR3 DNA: TGCGCCAGCAGCCAAAGCAGCGCCCAAGAGACCCAGTACTTC
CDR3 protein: CASSQSSAQETQYF

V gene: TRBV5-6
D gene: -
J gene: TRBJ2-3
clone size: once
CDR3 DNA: TGTGCCAGCAGCTTAGCAGGACCTAGCACAGATACGCAGTATTTT
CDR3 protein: CASSLAGPSTDTQYF

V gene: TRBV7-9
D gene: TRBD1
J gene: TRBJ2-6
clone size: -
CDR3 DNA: TGTGCCAGCAGTTCGACAGGGGTTGGGGCCAACGTCCTGACTTTC
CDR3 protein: CASSSTGVGANVLTF

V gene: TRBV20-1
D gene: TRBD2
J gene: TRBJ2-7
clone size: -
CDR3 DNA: TGCAGTGCTGGACTAGCGGGAGCCTACGAGCAGTACTTC
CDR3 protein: CSAGLAGAYEQYF

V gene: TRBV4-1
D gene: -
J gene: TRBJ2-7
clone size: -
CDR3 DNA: TGCGCCAGCAGCCAAGTCCGGGACGGCTACGAGCAGTACTTC
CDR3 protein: CASSQVRDGYEQYF

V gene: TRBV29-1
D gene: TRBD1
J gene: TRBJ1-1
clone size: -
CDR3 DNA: TGCAGCGTCCTGACAGGGTGGGACACTGAAGCTTTCTTT
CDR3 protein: CSVLTGWDTEAFF

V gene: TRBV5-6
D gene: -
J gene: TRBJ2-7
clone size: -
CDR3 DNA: TGTGCCAACAGCTTGGGGCAGGGGTACGAGCAGTACTTC
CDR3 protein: CANSLGQGYEQYF

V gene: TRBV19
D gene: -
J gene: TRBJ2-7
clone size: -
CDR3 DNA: TGTGCCAGTAGTATTCAGAGCGGCACTTCCTACGAGCAGTACTTC
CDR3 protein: CASSIQSGTSYEQYF

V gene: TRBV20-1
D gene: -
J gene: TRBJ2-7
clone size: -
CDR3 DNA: TGCAGTGCTAGAGCCCTCCCGGACAGTGTCTACGAGCAGTACTTC
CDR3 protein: CSARALPDSVYEQYF

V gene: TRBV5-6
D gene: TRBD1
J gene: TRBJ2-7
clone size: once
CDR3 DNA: TGTGCCAGCAGCTCCTCGTTGGACAGGGGCCACGAGCAGTACTTC
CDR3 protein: CASSSSLDRGHEQYF

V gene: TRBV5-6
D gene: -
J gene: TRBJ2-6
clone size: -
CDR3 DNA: TGTGCCAGCAGCTGGGGAAGCTCTGGGGCCAACGTCCTGACTTTC
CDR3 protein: CASSWGSSGANVLTF

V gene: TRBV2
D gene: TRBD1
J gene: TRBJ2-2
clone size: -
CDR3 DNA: TGTGCCAGCAGAGACAGGGCCGGGGAGCTGTTTTTT
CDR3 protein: CASRDRAGELFF

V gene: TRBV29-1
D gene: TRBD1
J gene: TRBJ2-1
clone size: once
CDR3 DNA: TGCAGCGGGGACAGGGGTTATGAGCAGTTCTTC
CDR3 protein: CSGDRGYEQFF

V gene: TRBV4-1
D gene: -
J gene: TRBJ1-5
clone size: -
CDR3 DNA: TGCGCCAGCAGCCAAGCTCGACAGGAAAATCAGCCCCAGCATTTT
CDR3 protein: CASSQARQENQPQHF

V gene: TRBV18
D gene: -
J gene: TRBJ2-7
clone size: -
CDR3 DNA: TGTGCCAGCTCAACTATAGGGAGCGACAACGAGCAGTACTTC
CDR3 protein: CASSTIGSDNEQYF

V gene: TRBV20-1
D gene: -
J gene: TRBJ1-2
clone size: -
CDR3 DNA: TGCAGTGCTAAGCGACAGGATGGGTATGGCTACACCTTC
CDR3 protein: CSAKRQDGYGYTF

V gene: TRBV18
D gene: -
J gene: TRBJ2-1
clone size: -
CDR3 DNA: TGTGCCAGCTCACCATCGGACTGGAGCTCCTACAATGAGCAGTTCTTC
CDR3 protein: CASSPSDWSSYNEQFF

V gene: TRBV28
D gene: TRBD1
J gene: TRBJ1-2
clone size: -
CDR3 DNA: TGTGCCAGCAGTTTGGGGACAGGGGACGGCTACACCTTC
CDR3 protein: CASSLGTGDGYTF

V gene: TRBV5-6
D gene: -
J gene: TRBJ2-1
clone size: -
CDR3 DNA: TGTGCCAGCAGCTTTACCCCAGGGTATGAGCAGTTCTTC
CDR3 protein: CASSFTPGYEQFF

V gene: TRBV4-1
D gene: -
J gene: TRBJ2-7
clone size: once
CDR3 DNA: TGCGCCAGCAGCCAAGTGGGGAGCTATACAGGAGAGCAGTACTTC
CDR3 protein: CASSQVGSYTGEQYF

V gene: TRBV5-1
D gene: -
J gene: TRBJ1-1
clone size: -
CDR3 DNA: TGCGCCAGCCTGGGAACAGGGAAGGTAGGGACTGAAGCTTTCTTT
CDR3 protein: CASLGTGKVGTEAFF

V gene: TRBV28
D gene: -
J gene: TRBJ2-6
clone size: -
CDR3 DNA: TGTGCCAGCAGTTTACAGGGTGGGGCCAACGTCCTGACTTTC
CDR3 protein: CASSLQGGANVLTF

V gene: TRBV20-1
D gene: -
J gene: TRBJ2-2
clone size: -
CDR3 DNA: TGCAGTGCTAGAGATATGAGTGCCGGGGAGCTGTTTTTT
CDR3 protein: CSARDMSAGELFF

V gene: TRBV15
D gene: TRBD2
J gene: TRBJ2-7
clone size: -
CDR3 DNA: TGTGCCACCAGCAGAGATAGGGCGGGAGTCCCCAACGAGCAGTACTTC
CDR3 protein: CATSRDRAGVPNEQYF

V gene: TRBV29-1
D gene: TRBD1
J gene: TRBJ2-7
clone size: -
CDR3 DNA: TGCAGCGTTGACCCCGGGACAGGGGTCGAGCAGTACTTC
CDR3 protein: CSVDPGTGVEQYF

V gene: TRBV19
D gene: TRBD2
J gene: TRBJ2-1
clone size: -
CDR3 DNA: TGTGCCAGTAGTATAGTAGCTAGCGGGAACAATGAGCAGTTCTTC
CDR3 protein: CASSIVASGNNEQFF